Listed below are T cell receptor beta chains from one sample, sequenced in a study of breast tumors, draining lymph nodes, adjacent tissues. One entry per CDR3 protein, called by TCRdb with MiXCR from the multiplex PCR reads. This table holds around 13,000 distinct CDR3 sequences, 55% to 75% found once. Sequencing used tumor-adjacent breast tissue. The receptors were sampled from a female donor with breast cancer. Some clones in this sample may be carry-over from other donors' samples. Both conserved end residues are part of each CDR3. The D gene is left open where the match is weak. A clone size is listed for some rows: how often the clone was seen (once, few, many), or a class if it is expanded.

>TRBJ2-5|-|TRBD2|14|TRBV24-1
TGTGCCACCAGTGAAGGGACTAGGCAAGAGACCCAGTACTTC
CATSEGTRQETQYF
>TRBJ2-3|-|-|15|TRBV19
TGTGCCAGTAGTATCACGGGAGTACGCACAGATACGCAGTATTTT
CASSITGVRTDTQYF
>TRBJ2-5|medium-sized|TRBD2|17|TRBV9
TGTGCCAGCAGCGTAGGGGGTAGCGGGAGAAGGGGAGAGACCCAGTACTTC
CASSVGGSGRRGETQYF
>TRBJ2-5|once|-|17|TRBV7-2
TGTGCCAGCAGCTTAAGGGGGGGGGGTAGGATCCAAGAGACCCAGTACTTC
CASSLRGGGRIQETQYF
>TRBJ2-1|once|-|14|TRBV7-2
TGTGCCAGCAGCTTAGGACCCAATGTGAATGAGCAGTTCTTC
CASSLGPNVNEQFF
>TRBJ1-6|-|TRBD1|14|TRBV6-5
TGTGCCAGCACCCAGACAGGGGCGCTTTCACCCCTCCACTTT
CASTQTGALSPLHF
>TRBJ1-2|-|-|13|TRBV11-2
TGTGCCAGCAGCTTAGTTAGCAGCTATGGCTACACCTTC
CASSLVSSYGYTF
>TRBJ2-6|medium-sized|-|16|TRBV2
TGTGCCACCCTTCGGGACACCAACTCTGGGGCCAACGTCCTGACTTTC
CATLRDTNSGANVLTF
>TRBJ2-7|-|TRBD2|16|TRBV5-6
TGTGCCAGCAGCTCGGAAACGCTAGCGGGAGGGGATGAGCAGTACTTC
CASSSETLAGGDEQYF
>TRBJ2-2|medium-sized|TRBD2|16|TRBV29-1
TGCAGCGTCGCCGGGACTAGCGGTCGTAACACCGGGGAGCTGTTTTTT
CSVAGTSGRNTGELFF
>TRBJ2-1|-|TRBD2|13|TRBV7-3
TGTGCCAGCAGCCTGACTAGCTTAGATGAGCAGTTCTTC
CASSLTSLDEQFF
>TRBJ2-7|-|TRBD1|17|TRBV4-1
TGCGCCAGCAGCCAAGTTTTGACAGGGGACCCCATGGGAGAGCAGTACTTC
CASSQVLTGDPMGEQYF
>TRBJ1-6|-|TRBD1|15|TRBV6-5
TGTGCCAGCAGTTATAGGGACAGGGGACGATCACCCCTCCACTTT
CASSYRDRGRSPLHF
>TRBJ2-7|-|-|14|TRBV4-2
TGTGCCAGCAGCCAAGGGTTGACGACCTACGAGCAGTACTTC
CASSQGLTTYEQYF
>TRBJ1-4|many|-|12|TRBV4-3
TGCGCCAGCAGCCGGACTAATGAAAAACTGTTTTTT
CASSRTNEKLFF
>TRBJ2-5|few|-|13|TRBV5-1
TGCGCCAGCAGCTTGTCCGGATCAGAGACCCAGTACTTC
CASSLSGSETQYF
>TRBJ2-1|many|TRBD1|16|TRBV19
TGTGCCAGTAGTATATTAGGGACAGGGGCGTACAATGAGCAGTTCTTC
CASSILGTGAYNEQFF
>TRBJ2-3|many|-|15|TRBV29-1
TGCAGCGTTTTTTACAGGGACAATCTACTGGATACGCAGTATTTT
CSVFYRDNLLDTQYF
>TRBJ2-5|-|TRBD2|15|TRBV20-1
TGCAGTGCTAGAGATCCGGCTAGCGGGAGAGAGACCCAGTACTTC
CSARDPASGRETQYF
>TRBJ2-7|medium-sized|TRBD2|15|TRBV2
TGTGCCAGCAGTGAGGGCGGTAGCGGGGCCTACGAGCAGTACTTC
CASSEGGSGAYEQYF
>TRBJ2-3|-|-|14|TRBV4-2
TGTGCCAGCAGCCGTGCCCAGCTGGCAGATACGCAGTATTTT
CASSRAQLADTQYF
>TRBJ1-3|-|-|14|TRBV7-7
TGTGCTAGCAGCTTAGGGGGTCCAGGAAACACCATATATTTT
CASSLGGPGNTIYF
>TRBJ2-1|-|-|11|TRBV9
TGTGCCAGCAGCGTGGACGATGAGCAGTTCTTC
CASSVDDEQFF
>TRBJ2-2|-|TRBD1|15|TRBV2
TGTGCCAGCAGTGGCCCCGGGACAGGGGTCGGGGAGCTGTTTTTT
CASSGPGTGVGELFF
>TRBJ2-1|-|-|17|TRBV5-1
TGCGCCAGCAGCGTTAGCGGCCAGGGAGCGCCGTACAATGAGCAGTTCTTC
CASSVSGQGAPYNEQFF
>TRBJ2-5|many|-|14|TRBV4-1
TGCGCCAGCAGCCGCGCCGGGACCCAAGAGACCCAGTACTTC
CASSRAGTQETQYF
>TRBJ2-1|-|TRBD2|13|TRBV12-5
TGTGCTAGTGGTTTCCTCAGCGGGAGAGAGCAGTTCTTC
CASGFLSGREQFF